Here is one TCR beta chain with its context. Trimming stripped 0 bases from V and 4 bases from J, with 15 bases between. The germline gives CDR1 GTSNPN, CDR2 SVGIG (reference sequence). The CDR3 sequence is 15 residues long. The sample originates from a study of blood T cell repertoires in COVID-19. Sequenced by immunoSEQ multiplex PCR; TCRdb stores in-frame clones only, minus some. The data contain over 300,000 clones, about 90% of them seen just once; the ten biggest clones take up under 6%. The TCR comes from a woman in her twenties or thirties who had recovered from COVID-19. The chain uses TRBV30 and TRBJ1-1; D gene unclear. Sequenced material: PBMCs or T cells enriched from blood (not recorded which). DNA of the CDR3: TGTGCCTGGAGTGTTGTCGGGGTTGCGGCCACTGAAGCTTTCTTT. This codes for CAWSVVGVAATEAFF.